One and the same sample provided the 25 T cell receptor beta chains below, sequenced in a study of shared clonotypes between healthy human individuals (dated by TCRdb to about 2020). The library was made by the immunoSEQ multiplex PCR assay. Here the immuneACCESS table is served through TCRdb, limited to in-frame sequences with V and J called. Missing clones are a known gap in these copies; in checked studies unresolved V genes cover under half, and the rest lacks a known reason. The sample data list 1.6 million or so clones, and roughly 95% of these were observed just once. The ten largest clones add up to 1.2% of the sample. Sequencing input: naive CD4+ T cells sorted from blood. Taken with the paper, the label for cell subset or site translates to: CD45RA+ positively selected. The receptor set was obtained from a man younger than 45 in good health.

The CDR3 DNA is TGCGCCAGCAGCTTGGCGTTAGCGGGAGATGGAGATACGCAGTATTTT. Residues: CASSLALAGDGDTQYF. The J gene is TRBJ2-3, the V gene TRBV5-1; 9 bases are a match to TRBD2. V shed 0 bases and J 5 bases; nucleotides not matched to a gene: 7. CDR3 length: 16 amino acids. CDR1 is SGHRS, CDR2 YFSETQ, per germline.

The chain has TRBV19 and TRBJ1-5; D is undetermined. The germline V gene has CDR1 LNHDA and CDR2 SQIVND (reference sequence). V was clipped by 3 bases and J by 5 bases, with 8 bases between them. This CDR3 is built from 13 residues. CDR3 coding DNA: TGTGCCAGTAGTATGACTGCGTATCAGCCCCAGCATTTT. It is translated as CASSMTAYQPQHF.

The rearrangement uses TRBV5-1 and TRBJ2-1; a weak D match, TRBD1 (6 bases). This CDR3 has 13 residues. Germline CDR1 is SGHRS and CDR2 is YFSETQ. Trimming took off 8 bases at V and 0 bases at J, with 9 bases between the two ends. The CDR3 spells CASGTNSYNEQFF. CDR3 sequence (DNA): TGCGCCAGTGGGACAAACTCCTACAATGAGCAGTTCTTC.

This chain connects TRBV4-2 to TRBJ2-1, with 11 bases identical to TRBD2. CDR3 size: 16 residues. V was clipped by 3 bases and J by 7 bases; unmatched bases: 8. Germline-derived CDR1 and CDR2 are LGHNA and YNFKEQ. The CDR3, as DNA: TGTGCCAGCAGCCACGTAGCGGGAGGGCCTGCGAATGAGCAGTTCTTC. Its protein is CASSHVAGGPANEQFF.

The chain uses TRBV7-2 and TRBJ1-5; no definite D call. Trimming removed 3 bases at V and 7 bases at J, with 7 bases between. CDR1 and CDR2 from the germline V gene are SGHTA and FQGNSA. This CDR3 is 12 amino acids long. As DNA, the CDR3 is TGTGCCAGCAGCTTCCCGGGGCAGCCCCAGCATTTT. Translating gives CASSFPGQPQHF.

The V gene is TRBV7-2, the J gene TRBJ2-7; 9 bases match TRBD2. Germline V lookup: CDR1 SGHTA, CDR2 FQGNSA. Unmatched junction bases numbered 10, after V lost 5 bases and J lost 5 bases. The CDR3 has 15 amino acids. DNA of the CDR3: TGTGCCAGCAGCCGTGGAGGCGGGAGGGCCAACGAGCAGTACTTC. Its translation is CASSRGGGRANEQYF.

This chain uses TRBV7-8 with TRBJ1-2, with 7 bases matching TRBD1. The length of the CDR3 is 12 residues. The germline CDR1 and CDR2 sequences are SGHVS and FQNEAQ. The trim removed 4 bases at V and 9 bases at J, leaving 5 bases unmatched. CDR3 residues: CASSSDRESYTF. The CDR3 DNA reads as TGTGCCAGCAGCTCAGACAGGGAGAGCTACACCTTC.

The chain recombines TRBV4-3 with TRBJ2-7; 9 bases are a match to TRBD1. Germline CDR1 and CDR2: LGHNA and YSLEER. This CDR3 is built from 15 residues. J was trimmed by 2 bases and V by 4 bases; bases with no gene match: 6. CDR3 bases: TGCGCCAGCAGCCGACGGGGACAGGGAACCTACGAGCAGTACTTC. Its protein product is CASSRRGQGTYEQYF.

As to this clone: Additional DNA sequences in this sample encode the identical CDR3. The chain carries TRBV9 and TRBJ1-1; perhaps TRBD1 as D (5 bases). This CDR3 contains 13 residues. The V gene lost 0 bases and the J gene lost 4 bases, with 7 bases spanning the gap. Germline V lookup: CDR1 SGDLS, CDR2 YYNGEE. CDR3 sequence (DNA): TGTGCCAGCAGCGTAGGGGGCATCACTGAAGCTTTCTTT. It yields the protein CASSVGGITEAFF.

The chain is built from TRBV15 and TRBJ2-5, with TRBD2 identical over 8 bases. Germline-derived CDR1 and CDR2 are LNHNV and YYDKDF (reference sequence). This CDR3 has 14 residues. With V trimmed by 4 bases and J by 8 bases, 9 bases remained unmatched. Here the CDR3 reads CATSKSGSPRTQYF. Written as DNA, the CDR3 is TGTGCCACCAGCAAAAGCGGGAGTCCCCGAACCCAGTACTTC.

J is TRBJ2-1 and V is TRBV18, with 9 bases that match TRBD1. CDR1 and CDR2 (germline): KGHSH, LQKENI. V lost 6 bases and J lost 5; bases outside the gene matches: 11. The CDR3 is 16 residues long. The CDR3 sequence is CASSNSAGTGHNEQFF. CDR3 in DNA: TGTGCCAGCTCCAACTCGGCCGGGACAGGGCACAATGAGCAGTTCTTC.

This clone has only one observation. The chain uses TRBV10-3 and TRBJ2-7; D not certain. V shed 10 bases and J shed 1 base, with 14 bases lying between them. This CDR3 contains 13 residues. Germline CDR1 reads ENHRY; CDR2 reads SYGVKD. In DNA form, the CDR3 reads TGTGCCACCAAGGGCGCAGTTTCCTACGAGCAGTACTTC. Protein sequence: CATKGAVSYEQYF.

The rearrangement links TRBV5-6 to TRBJ2-2; possible D gene TRBD1, 6 bases. From germline, CDR1 is SGHDT and CDR2 YYEEEE. CDR3 length equals 16 residues. Trimming removed 1 base at V and 5 bases at J, with 15 bases between. The DNA of the CDR3 is TGTGCCAGCAGCTTGAGGATGACAGGCGTTACCGGGGAGCTGTTTTTT. This gives the protein CASSLRMTGVTGELFF.

This chain joins TRBV7-6 and TRBJ2-1, with D possibly called TRBD1 or TRBD2 (5 bases each). From germline, CDR1 is SGHVS and CDR2 FNYEAQ. The germline V and J ends were trimmed by 5 bases and 3 bases, with 17 bases remaining between them. The CDR3 has 16 amino acids. The CDR3 DNA follows: TGTGCCAGCAGCCAGTTCCGATCGAGGGGCTACAATGAGCAGTTCTTC. Translation: CASSQFRSRGYNEQFF.

The gene calls are TRBV6-1 and TRBJ1-3; 8 bases align to TRBD1. The CDR3 is 15 amino acids. J was trimmed by 0 bases and V by 6 bases; bases with no gene match: 4. Germline V gene sequence: CDR1 MNHNS, CDR2 SASEGT. CDR3 residues: CASSAGGRSGNTIYF. Here the CDR3 DNA reads TGTGCCAGCAGCGCAGGGGGCCGCTCTGGAAACACCATATATTTT.

V and J are TRBV5-4 and TRBJ2-1; D is undetermined. The CDR3 is made up of 14 amino acids. V shed 0 bases and J shed 9 bases, with 13 bases lying between them. CDR1 and CDR2 (germline): SGHNT, YYREEE (reference sequence). CDR3 nucleotides: TGTGCCAGCAGCTTGGAGATGGTTCTCGGTGAGCAGTTCTTC. Amino acids: CASSLEMVLGEQFF.

The V and J genes are TRBV7-2 and TRBJ2-3; 7 bases line up with TRBD2. With 5 bases clipped from V and 0 bases from J, the junction kept 11 bases outside the gene matches. This CDR3 region has 17 residues. The germline V gene encodes CDR1 SGHTA and CDR2 FQGNSA. The CDR3 region is CASSPRFGLGSTDTQYF. CDR3 sequence (DNA): TGTGCCAGCAGCCCACGCTTCGGACTAGGGAGCACAGATACGCAGTATTTT.

This chain links TRBV5-4 with TRBJ1-1, with D possibly TRBD1 on 5 matching bases. Germline V gene sequence: CDR1 SGHNT, CDR2 YYREEE (reference sequence). Trimming removed 4 bases from V and 1 base from J, with 8 bases in between. This CDR3 is built from 13 residues. The DNA for the CDR3 is TGTGCCAGCAGCGAGGGACCGAACACTGAAGCTTTCTTT. This sequence encodes CASSEGPNTEAFF.

This sequence joins TRBV5-1 and TRBJ2-5, with 7 bases lining up with TRBD1. Germline CDR1 SGHRS, CDR2 YFSETQ. This CDR3 contains 16 residues. J gave up 5 bases and V 5 bases, and 15 bases lay outside the gene matches. The CDR3 bases are TGCGCCAGCAGTTCCACAGGGGTGGGCAGATGGGAGACCCAGTACTTC. It is translated as CASSSTGVGRWETQYF.

The chain carries TRBV19 and TRBJ1-3; D uncertain. CDR3 length equals 16 residues. Germline CDR1 LNHDA, CDR2 SQIVND (reference sequence). V was pared by 4 bases and J by 0 bases, with 13 bases between. The CDR3 DNA follows: TGTGCCAGTAGTAGGACGGACTGGAGCTCTGGAAACACCATATATTTT. Translation: CASSRTDWSSGNTIYF.

This chain joins TRBV11-2 and TRBJ1-1, with D perhaps matching TRBD1 (6 bases). V gave up 6 bases and J gave up 6 bases, with 26 bases separating them. This CDR3 region has 17 residues. Germline loops: CDR1 SGHAT, CDR2 FQNNGV. CDR3 sequence reads: CASSPLGGPAGKAEAFF. As DNA, the CDR3 is TGTGCCAGCAGTCCCCTGGGGGGCCCGGCCGGGAAGGCTGAAGCTTTCTTT. The full variable domain, in which reference TRBV11-2 and TRBJ1-1 provide the parts outside the CDR3, is EAGVAQSPRYKIIEKRQSVAFWCNPISGHATLYWYQQILGQGPKLLIQFQNNGVVDDSQLPKDRFSAERLKGVDSTLKIQPAKLEDSAVYLCASSPLGGPAGKAEAFFGQGTRLTVV.

This clone has a single count. The chain recombines TRBV7-9 with TRBJ2-7; 8 bases line up with TRBD1. Losses at the gene ends were 1 base for V and 3 bases for J; bases not matched to a gene: 2. The CDR3 extends over 14 amino acids. Per the germline V gene, CDR1 is SEHNR and CDR2 is FQNEAQ (reference sequence). The CDR3 protein is CASSLVDRGYEQYF. CDR3 nucleotide sequence: TGTGCCAGCAGCTTAGTTGACAGGGGCTACGAGCAGTACTTC. The variable domain in full, completed from reference TRBV7-9 and TRBJ2-7, reads DTGVSQNPRHKITKRGQNVTFRCDPISEHNRLYWYRQTLGQGPEFLTYFQNEAQLEKSRLLSDRFSAERPKGSFSTLEIQRTEQGDSAMYLCASSLVDRGYEQYFGPGTRLTVT.

V and J are TRBV7-9 and TRBJ1-1, with 9 bases identical to TRBD1. This CDR3 comprises 14 residues. Germline assignment: CDR1 SEHNR and CDR2 FQNEAQ (reference sequence). Trimming at V came to 5 bases and at J to 3 bases, leaving 4 bases not matched to a gene. CDR3 in amino acids: CASSPRTGDTEAFF. CDR3 sequence (DNA): TGTGCCAGCAGCCCCAGGACAGGGGACACTGAAGCTTTCTTT.

The chain has TRBV30 and TRBJ2-5; a possible D gene is TRBD1 (5 bases). V lost 4 bases and J lost 0, with 15 bases in between. The germline gives CDR1 GTSNPN, CDR2 SVGIG (reference sequence). This CDR3 region has 15 residues. CDR3 loop: CAWTGSRVYQETQYF. The CDR3 DNA sequence: TGTGCCTGGACTGGATCCAGGGTGTACCAAGAGACCCAGTACTTC.

This sequence joins TRBV5-5 and TRBJ2-5, with 7 positions matching TRBD1. CDR1 SGHKS and CDR2 YYEKEE come from the germline V gene (reference sequence). J gave up 4 bases and V 0 bases, and 3 bases lay outside the gene matches. The CDR3 is made up of 14 amino acids. In DNA, the CDR3 is TGTGCCAGCAGCTTGGCATCAGGGGGAGAGACCCAGTACTTC. It yields the protein CASSLASGGETQYF.